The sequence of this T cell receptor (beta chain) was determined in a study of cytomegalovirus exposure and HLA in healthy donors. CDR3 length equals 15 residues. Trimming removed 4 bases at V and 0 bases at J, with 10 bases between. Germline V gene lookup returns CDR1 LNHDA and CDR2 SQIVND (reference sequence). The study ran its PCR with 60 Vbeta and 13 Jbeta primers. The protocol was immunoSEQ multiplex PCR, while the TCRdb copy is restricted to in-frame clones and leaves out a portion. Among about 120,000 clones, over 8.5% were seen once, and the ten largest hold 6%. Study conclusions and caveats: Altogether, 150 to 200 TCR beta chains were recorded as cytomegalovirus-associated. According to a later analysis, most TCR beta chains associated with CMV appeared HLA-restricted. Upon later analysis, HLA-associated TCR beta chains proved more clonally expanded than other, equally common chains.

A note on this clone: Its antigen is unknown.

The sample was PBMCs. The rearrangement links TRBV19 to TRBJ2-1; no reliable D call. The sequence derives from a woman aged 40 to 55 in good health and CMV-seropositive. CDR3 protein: CASSRGVSSYNEQFF. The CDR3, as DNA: TGTGCCAGTAGTAGAGGAGTTAGCTCCTACAATGAGCAGTTCTTC.